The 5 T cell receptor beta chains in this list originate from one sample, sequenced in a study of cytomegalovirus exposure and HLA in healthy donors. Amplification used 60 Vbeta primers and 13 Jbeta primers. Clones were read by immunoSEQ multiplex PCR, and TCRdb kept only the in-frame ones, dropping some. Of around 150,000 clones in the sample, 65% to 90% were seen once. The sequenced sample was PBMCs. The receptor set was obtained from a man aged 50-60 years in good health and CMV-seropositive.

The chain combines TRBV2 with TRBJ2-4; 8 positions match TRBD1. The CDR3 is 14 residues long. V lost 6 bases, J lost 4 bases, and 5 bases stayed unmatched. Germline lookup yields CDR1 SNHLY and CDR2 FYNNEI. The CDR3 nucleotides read TGTGCCAGCAGAAGTACAGGGGGTAAAAACATTCAGTACTTC. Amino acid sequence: CASRSTGGKNIQYF.

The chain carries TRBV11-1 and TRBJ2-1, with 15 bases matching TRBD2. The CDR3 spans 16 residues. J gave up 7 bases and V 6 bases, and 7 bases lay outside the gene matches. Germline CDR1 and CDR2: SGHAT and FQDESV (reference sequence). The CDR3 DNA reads TGTGCCAGCAGAGCGGGACTAGCGGGAGGACTTAATGAGCAGTTCTTC. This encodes CASRAGLAGGLNEQFF.

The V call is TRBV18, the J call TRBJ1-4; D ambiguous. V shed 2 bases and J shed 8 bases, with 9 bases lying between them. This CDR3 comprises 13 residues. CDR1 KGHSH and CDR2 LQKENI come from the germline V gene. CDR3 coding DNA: TGTGCCAGCTCACCATATGACACCGAAAAACTGTTTTTT. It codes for CASSPYDTEKLFF.

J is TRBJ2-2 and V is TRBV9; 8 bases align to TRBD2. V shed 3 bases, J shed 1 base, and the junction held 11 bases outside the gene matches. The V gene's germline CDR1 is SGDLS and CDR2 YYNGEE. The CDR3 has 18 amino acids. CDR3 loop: CASSGPPSAGGNTGELFF. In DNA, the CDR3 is TGTGCCAGCAGCGGTCCCCCTTCGGCGGGAGGGAACACCGGGGAGCTGTTTTTT.

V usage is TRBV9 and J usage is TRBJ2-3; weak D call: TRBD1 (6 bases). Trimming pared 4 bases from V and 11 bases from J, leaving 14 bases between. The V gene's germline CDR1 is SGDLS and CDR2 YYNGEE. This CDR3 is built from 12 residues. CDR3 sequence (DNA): TGTGCCAGCAGCTCAACCGGGACATGGCAGTATTTT. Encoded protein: CASSSTGTWQYF.